The 21 T cell receptor beta chains reported below all come from one sample, sequenced in a study of T cells in Graves' hyperthyroidism and ophthalmopathy (dated by TCRdb to between 2018 and 2021). Libraries were built with multiplex PCR. The instrument was an Illumina HiSeq 2000. TCR beta CDR3 regions were amplified from RNA transcripts. A first-round RT-PCR of the TCR CDR3 used the HTBI primer set with the Qiagen OneStep RT-PCR kit. TCRdb reworked the public reads: Q25 trimming with fastp, MiXCR clone assembly, productive beta chains retained. A single entry per CDR3 protein holds the most common genes and DNA from its merged rows. In all, the sample holds around 350,000 distinct CDR3 sequences, and about 13% of those were seen once. The top ten hold around 9.2% of the sample. The sequenced sample consisted of blood. Every receptor here comes from a young woman with Graves' hyperthyroidism.

This clonotype has more than one count but fewer than ten. The J gene is TRBJ1-2, the V gene TRBV5-1, with 7 positions matching TRBD1. CDR1 and CDR2 from the germline V gene are SGHRS and YFSETQ. The CDR3 consists of 15 residues. The J segment lost 6 bases and the V segment lost 4 bases, leaving 12 bases of the junction unmatched. CDR3: CASSPSKLDRHGYTF. The CDR3 DNA reads as TGCGCCAGCAGCCCATCCAAGTTGGACAGGCATGGCTACACCTTC.

The chain links TRBV7-8 to TRBJ1-5; no firm D call. The V gene's germline CDR1 is SGHVS and CDR2 FQNEAQ. Trimming left V 2 bases short and J 6 bases short, with 5 bases between. The CDR3 totals 12 residues. CDR3 bases: TGTGCCAGCAGCTTAAAGAGTCAGCCCCAGCATTTT. Translating gives CASSLKSQPQHF.

This clonotype was seen many times. The chain joins TRBV6-5 to TRBJ1-4; no firm D call. The germline V and J ends were trimmed by 2 bases and 4 bases, with 5 bases remaining between them. CDR3 length equals 13 residues. Looked up from germline, CDR1 is MNHEY and CDR2 is SVGAGI. The CDR3 spells CASSYINNEKLFF. As DNA, the CDR3 is TGTGCCAGCAGTTACATCAATAATGAAAAACTGTTTTTT.

This clonotype came up many times. The chain joins TRBV20-1 to TRBJ1-1, with D perhaps matching TRBD1 (6 bases). The V gene lost 0 bases and the J gene lost 7 bases, with 18 bases spanning the gap. Germline CDR1 reads DFQATT; CDR2 reads SNEGSKA (reference sequence). The CDR3 is made up of 15 amino acids. CDR3 nucleotides: TGCAGTGCTAGAGATCAGGGGTCGCAGGCCGTTGAAGCTTTCTTT. Translating it yields CSARDQGSQAVEAFF.

This clonotype was picked up many times. The chain employs TRBV12-3 or TRBV12-4 and TRBJ1-5, with TRBD1 as a possible D gene (5 bases). The CDR3 is 14 amino acids. Trimming stripped 6 bases from V and 6 bases from J, with 15 bases between. The CDR3: CASRGTGRAQPQHF. CDR3 sequence (DNA): TGTGCCAGCAGGGGGACGGGACGGGCTCAGCCCCAGCATTTT.

Ten or more counts support this clonotype. The rearrangement joins TRBV28 to TRBJ1-5, with D maybe TRBD1 (5 bases). The CDR3 is 14 amino acids. V was cut by 2 bases and J by 7 bases, with 12 bases left in between. Germline V gene lookup returns CDR1 MDHEN and CDR2 SYDVKM. The CDR3 DNA is TGTGCCAGCAGTTTAGGTGGGGCAGAACAGCCCCAGCATTTT. Protein product: CASSLGGAEQPQHF.

This clonotype was picked up a small number of times. This chain connects TRBV28 to TRBJ2-4; D may be TRBD1 or TRBD2 (5 bases each). Trimming stripped 5 bases from V and 5 bases from J, with 25 bases between. The CDR3 runs to 18 residues. From germline, CDR1 is MDHEN and CDR2 SYDVKM. CDR3 nucleotides: TGTGCCAGCAGTACCGTTGGGACCCCTGGGTATGCCGAAAACATTCAGTACTTC. Its translation: CASSTVGTPGYAENIQYF.

This clonotype has ten or more counts. CDR3 region: CASSQQGDSNQPQHF. For the CDR3, the DNA is TGTGCCAGCAGCCAACAAGGGGATAGCAATCAGCCCCAGCATTTT. This chain uses TRBV3-1 with TRBJ1-5; D might be TRBD1 (5 bases). Trimming removed 2 bases from V and 0 bases from J, with 8 bases in between. CDR1 is LGHDT and CDR2 is YNNKEL in the germline V gene (reference sequence). CDR3 length: 15 amino acids.

This clonotype has at least ten counts. This sequence joins TRBV4-2 and TRBJ1-5; a possible D gene is TRBD1 (5 bases). The length of the CDR3 is 15 residues. CDR1 and CDR2 from the germline V gene are LGHNA and YNFKEQ. V lost 1 base to trimming and J lost 2 bases, with 9 bases between them. DNA of the CDR3: TGTGCCAGCAGCCAAGTCGGGACGGGCAATCAGCCCCAGCATTTT. It yields the protein CASSQVGTGNQPQHF.

This clonotype was seen a few times. The genes are TRBV20-1 and TRBJ1-2; D is unclear. This CDR3 contains 13 residues. V lost 5 bases, J lost 6 bases, and 16 bases lay in between. CDR1 and CDR2 (germline): DFQATT, SNEGSKA (reference sequence). The CDR3 sequence is CSASPGRGNGYTF. The CDR3 nucleotides are TGCAGTGCTTCCCCGGGCAGAGGGAATGGCTACACCTTC.

V is TRBV30 and J is TRBJ1-2; D is uncertain. Germline V gene data show CDR1 as GTSNPN and CDR2 as SVGIG (reference sequence). This CDR3 has 9 amino acids. Trimming took 8 bases from V and 8 from J, leaving 9 bases between them. The DNA of the CDR3 is TGTGCCGCCCTGGGCGGCTACACCTTC. Amino acids: CAALGGYTF.

To note about this clonotype: A much larger clone lies one base from this, so it may be a read error. V and J are TRBV7-2 and TRBJ1-5; possibly TRBD1 for D (5 bases). CDR1 is SGHTA, CDR2 FQGNSA, per germline. This CDR3 has 16 amino acids. V lost 8 bases and J 9 bases, leaving 26 bases between the germline ends. The chain's CDR3 is CASFPGMGGTFGPQHF. CDR3 DNA: TGTGCCAGCTTCCCCGGTATGGGGGGGACCTTTGGGCCCCAGCATTTT. Full variable domain (outside the CDR3, taken from reference TRBV7-2 and TRBJ1-5): GAGVSQSPSNKVTEKGKDVELRCDPISGHTALYWYRQSLGQGLEFLIYFQGNSAPDKSGLPSDRFSAERTGGSVSTLTIQRTQQEDSAVYLCASFPGMGGTFGPQHFGDGTRLSIL.

This clonotype turned up a few times. The chain links TRBV28 to TRBJ1-6, with 7 positions matching TRBD1. The ends lost 5 bases at V and 6 bases at J; junction bases unmatched: 10. Germline V lookup: CDR1 MDHEN, CDR2 SYDVKM. This CDR3 contains 16 residues. The CDR3: CASSPVTGTSNSPLHF. The DNA for the CDR3 is TGTGCCAGCAGTCCAGTGACAGGGACCTCTAATTCACCCCTCCACTTT.

This clonotype was recorded at least ten times. V usage is TRBV20-1 and J usage is TRBJ1-1, with 8 bases fitting TRBD1. The germline gives CDR1 DFQATT, CDR2 SNEGSKA (reference sequence). The CDR3 loop spans 15 amino acids. The junction had 7 bases not matched to a gene; V was cut back by 3 bases and J by 1 base. The CDR3 DNA follows: TGCAGTGCTAGCGCCACTGGGACAGGGAACACTGAAGCTTTCTTT. Protein: CSASATGTGNTEAFF.

For the CDR3, the DNA is TGTGCCAGTAGTAGAGGGCTTTTGGATACGCAGTATTTT. Its translation: CASSRGLLDTQYF. This chain uses TRBV19 with TRBJ2-3; possibly TRBD2 for D (5 bases). This CDR3 spans 13 amino acids. Germline lookup yields CDR1 LNHDA and CDR2 SQIVND (reference sequence). V was trimmed by 4 bases and J by 6 bases, leaving 11 bases between them.

This clonotype was seen ten or more times. The rearrangement uses TRBV5-1 and TRBJ2-7, with D tentatively TRBD2 (7 bases). Trimming took off 0 bases at V and 6 bases at J, with 16 bases between the two ends. The CDR3 is 15 amino acids. From germline, CDR1 is SGHRS and CDR2 YFSETQ. The CDR3 bases are TGCGCCAGCAGCTTGGGGCTAGCGGAGGGGGTCGAGCAGTACTTC. This codes for CASSLGLAEGVEQYF.

This clonotype showed up many times. The chain is built from TRBV13 and TRBJ1-6, with 7 bases lining up with TRBD1. J gave up 0 bases and V 6 bases, and 11 bases lay outside the gene matches. The CDR3 extends over 18 amino acids. Germline V gives CDR1 PRHDT, CDR2 FYEKMQ (reference sequence). CDR3 in DNA: TGTGCCAGCAGTCAAAAACCGGGACAGAGCTCCTATAATTCACCCCTCCACTTT. The encoded protein is CASSQKPGQSSYNSPLHF.

There are many counts of this clonotype. The chain carries TRBV12-3 or TRBV12-4 and TRBJ2-7; 9 bases are shared with TRBD1. J was trimmed by 4 bases and V by 3 bases; bases with no gene match: 4. The CDR3 spans 14 residues. In nucleotides, the CDR3 is TGTGCCAGCAGTTTCAGGACAGGGGCTTACGAGCAGTACTTC. It codes for CASSFRTGAYEQYF.

This clonotype was recorded many times. V is TRBV28 and J is TRBJ1-6; D not certain. Germline V gene sequence: CDR1 MDHEN, CDR2 SYDVKM. The CDR3 totals 16 residues. The V and J ends lost 4 bases and 3 bases respectively, with 13 bases between them. The CDR3, as DNA: TGTGCCAGCAGTTCCCCCGGGGAGCTCTATAATTCACCCCTCCACTTT. This sequence encodes CASSSPGELYNSPLHF.

This clonotype was seen many times. This chain connects TRBV6-5 to TRBJ2-1, with 11 bases that match TRBD2. Germline V gives CDR1 MNHEY, CDR2 SVGAGI. V shed 2 bases and J 0 bases; nucleotides not matched to a gene: 0. There are 16 residues in the CDR3. The CDR3 DNA sequence: TGTGCCAGCAGTTACGGACTAGCGGGCTCCTACAATGAGCAGTTCTTC. This encodes CASSYGLAGSYNEQFF.

This clonotype was observed at least ten times. V usage is TRBV12-3 or TRBV12-4 and J usage is TRBJ1-1, with D possibly matching TRBD1 (5 bases). V shed 3 bases and J shed 6 bases, with 14 bases lying between them. The CDR3 spans 14 residues. CDR3 sequence: CASSFWGGDPEAFF. The CDR3 DNA reads as TGTGCCAGCAGTTTCTGGGGGGGAGATCCTGAAGCTTTCTTT.